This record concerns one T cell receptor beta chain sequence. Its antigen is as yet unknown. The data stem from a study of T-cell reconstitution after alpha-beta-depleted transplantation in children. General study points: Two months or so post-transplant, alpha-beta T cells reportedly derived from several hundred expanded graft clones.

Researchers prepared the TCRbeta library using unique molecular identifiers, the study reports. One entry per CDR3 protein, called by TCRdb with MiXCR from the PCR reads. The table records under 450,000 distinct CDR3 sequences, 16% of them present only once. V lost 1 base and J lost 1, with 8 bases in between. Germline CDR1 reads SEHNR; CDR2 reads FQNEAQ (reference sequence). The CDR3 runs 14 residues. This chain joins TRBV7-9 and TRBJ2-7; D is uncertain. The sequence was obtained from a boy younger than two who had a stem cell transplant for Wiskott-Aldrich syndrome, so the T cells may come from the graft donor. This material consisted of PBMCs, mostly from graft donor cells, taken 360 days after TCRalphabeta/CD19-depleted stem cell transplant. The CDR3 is CASSLEADSYEQYF. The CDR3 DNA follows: TGTGCCAGCAGCTTAGAAGCAGATTCCTACGAGCAGTACTTC.